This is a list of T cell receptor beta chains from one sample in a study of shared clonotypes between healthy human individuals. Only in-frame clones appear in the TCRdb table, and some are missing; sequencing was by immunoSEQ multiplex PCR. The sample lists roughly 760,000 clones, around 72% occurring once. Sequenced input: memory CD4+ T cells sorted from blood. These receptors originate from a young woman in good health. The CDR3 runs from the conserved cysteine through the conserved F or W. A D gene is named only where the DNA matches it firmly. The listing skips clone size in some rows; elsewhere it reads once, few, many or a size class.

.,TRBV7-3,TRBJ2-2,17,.,CARGVRPTGSYTGELFF,TGTGCCCGCGGGGTACGGCCCACGGGGTCCTATACCGGGGAGCTGTTTTTT
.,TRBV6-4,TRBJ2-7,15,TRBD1,CASGRGRDRPYEQYF,TGTGCCAGCGGCCGAGGACGGGACAGGCCCTACGAGCAGTACTTC
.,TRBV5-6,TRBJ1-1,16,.,CASSLNGGHLNTEAFF,TGTGCCAGCAGCTTAAATGGAGGACACCTGAACACTGAAGCTTTCTTT
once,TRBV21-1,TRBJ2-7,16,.,CASSKGLSETTYEQYF,TGTGCCAGCAGCAAAGGATTGAGTGAGACTACCTACGAGCAGTACTTC
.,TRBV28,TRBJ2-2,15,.,CASTQGGAGTGELFF,TGTGCCAGCACCCAAGGGGGGGCCGGCACCGGGGAGCTGTTTTTT
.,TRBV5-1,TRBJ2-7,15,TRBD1,CASSVGQGGYYEQYF,TGCGCCAGCAGCGTGGGACAGGGCGGATACTACGAGCAGTACTTC
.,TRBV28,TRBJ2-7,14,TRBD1,CASSKDRANYEQYF,TGTGCCAGCAGTAAGGACAGGGCGAATTACGAGCAGTACTTC
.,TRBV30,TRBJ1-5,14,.,CASTPASADQPQHF,TGTGCCTCTACCCCCGCCTCGGCGGATCAGCCCCAGCATTTT
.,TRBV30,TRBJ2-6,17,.,CAWSAGLVLAGANVLTF,TGTGCCTGGAGTGCTGGGCTAGTTCTAGCTGGGGCCAACGTCCTGACTTTC
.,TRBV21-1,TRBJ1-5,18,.,CASSKTRSRDRAGQPQHF,TGTGCCAGCAGCAAAACGCGGTCGAGGGACAGGGCCGGGCAGCCCCAGCATTTT
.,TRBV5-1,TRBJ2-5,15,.,CASSSRDAGSETQYF,TGCGCCAGCAGCTCCCGGGACGCAGGTTCGGAGACCCAGTACTTC
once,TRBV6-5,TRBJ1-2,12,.,CASSPGVYGYTF,TGTGCCAGCAGTCCAGGGGTGTATGGCTACACCTTC
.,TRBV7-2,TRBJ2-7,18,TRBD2,CASSLYITSGSWSYEQYF,TGTGCCAGCAGCCTGTATATAACTAGCGGGAGTTGGTCCTACGAGCAGTACTTC
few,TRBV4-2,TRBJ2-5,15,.,CASSQDDRSQETQYF,TGTGCCAGCAGCCAAGATGACAGGAGCCAAGAGACCCAGTACTTC
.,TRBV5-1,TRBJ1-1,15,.,CASSAGDSINTEAFF,TGCGCCAGCAGCGCAGGGGACTCTATAAACACTGAAGCTTTCTTT
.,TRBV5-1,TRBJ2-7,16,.,CASSLRSSRSWYEQYF,TGCGCCAGCAGCTTGAGGTCTTCGAGGAGCTGGTACGAGCAGTACTTC
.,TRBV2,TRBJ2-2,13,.,CASSVRNTGELFF,TGTGCCAGCAGTGTGCGCAACACCGGGGAGCTGTTTTTT
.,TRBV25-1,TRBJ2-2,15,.,CASSEGGDNTGELFF,TGTGCCAGCAGTGAAGGGGGAGATAACACCGGGGAGCTGTTTTTT
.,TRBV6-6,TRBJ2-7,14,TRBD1,CASSYRDRVGEQYF,TGTGCCAGCAGTTACCGGGACAGGGTAGGTGAGCAGTACTTC
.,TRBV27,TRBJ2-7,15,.,CASSLSRIAKYEQYF,TGTGCCAGCAGTTTATCTAGAATAGCGAAGTACGAGCAGTACTTC
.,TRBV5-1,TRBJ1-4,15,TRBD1,CASSSIGQVNEKLFF,TGCGCCAGCAGCTCGATCGGACAGGTTAATGAAAAACTGTTTTTT
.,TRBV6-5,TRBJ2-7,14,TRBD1,CASGKDRGAYEQYF,TGTGCCAGCGGCAAGGACAGGGGAGCCTACGAGCAGTACTTC
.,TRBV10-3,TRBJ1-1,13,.,CAIRPELILEAFF,TGTGCCATCAGACCAGAACTAATACTTGAAGCTTTCTTT
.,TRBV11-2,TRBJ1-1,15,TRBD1,CASSFTGGMNTEAFF,TGTGCCAGCAGCTTCACAGGGGGGATGAACACTGAAGCTTTCTTT
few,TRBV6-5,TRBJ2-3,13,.,CASSRLGTDTQYF,TGTGCCAGCAGTAGACTAGGTACAGATACGCAGTATTTT
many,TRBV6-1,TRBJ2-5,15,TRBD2,CASSETSGSGETQYF,TGTGCCAGCAGTGAGACTAGCGGGAGCGGTGAGACCCAGTACTTC